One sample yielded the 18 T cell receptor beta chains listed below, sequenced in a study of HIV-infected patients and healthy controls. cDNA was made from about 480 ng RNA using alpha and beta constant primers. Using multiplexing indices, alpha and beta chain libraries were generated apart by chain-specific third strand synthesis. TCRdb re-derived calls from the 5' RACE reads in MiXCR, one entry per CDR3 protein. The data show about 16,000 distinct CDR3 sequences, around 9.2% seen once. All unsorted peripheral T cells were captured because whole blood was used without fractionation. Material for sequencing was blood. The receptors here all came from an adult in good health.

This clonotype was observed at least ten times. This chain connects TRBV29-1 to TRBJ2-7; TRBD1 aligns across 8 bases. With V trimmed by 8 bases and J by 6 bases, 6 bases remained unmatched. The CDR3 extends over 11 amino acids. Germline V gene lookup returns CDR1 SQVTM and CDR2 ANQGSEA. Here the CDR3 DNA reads TGCAGCACCCTGACAGGGGCCGAGCAGTACGTC. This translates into CSTLTGAEQYV.

The CDR3 DNA is TGCAGTGCCCAGACTATACTAGCGGGAGGTTCCTACAATGAGCAGTTCTTC. Encoded protein: CSAQTILAGGSYNEQFF. V and J are TRBV20-1 and TRBJ2-1; 12 bases line up with TRBD2. Trimming removed 6 bases from V and 1 base from J; junction bases left unmatched: 10. CDR3 size: 17 residues. Germline loops: CDR1 DFQATT, CDR2 SNEGSKA (reference sequence).

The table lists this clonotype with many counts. CDR3 loop: CASSHTNAETNYGYTF. DNA for the CDR3: TGTGCCAGCAGCCACACTAATGCAGAGACTAACTATGGCTACACCTTC. The V call is TRBV12-3 or TRBV12-4, the J call TRBJ1-2; D remains ambiguous. V dropped 6 bases and J dropped 0 bases, with 17 bases sitting between them. This CDR3 contains 16 residues.

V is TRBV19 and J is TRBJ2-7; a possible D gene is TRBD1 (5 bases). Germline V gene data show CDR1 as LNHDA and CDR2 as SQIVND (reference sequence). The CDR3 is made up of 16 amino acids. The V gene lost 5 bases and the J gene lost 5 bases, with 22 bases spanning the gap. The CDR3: CASSPDLQVPPDEQYF. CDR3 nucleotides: TGTGCCAGTAGTCCTGACCTACAGGTTCCCCCCGACGAGCAGTACTTC.

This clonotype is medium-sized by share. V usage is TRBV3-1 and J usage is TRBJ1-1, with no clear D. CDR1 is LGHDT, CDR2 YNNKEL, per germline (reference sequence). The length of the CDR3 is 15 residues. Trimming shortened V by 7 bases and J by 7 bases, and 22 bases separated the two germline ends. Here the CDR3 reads CASTERYTGIGEAFF. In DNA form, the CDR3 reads TGTGCCAGCACTGAACGCTATACGGGGATAGGTGAAGCTTTCTTT.

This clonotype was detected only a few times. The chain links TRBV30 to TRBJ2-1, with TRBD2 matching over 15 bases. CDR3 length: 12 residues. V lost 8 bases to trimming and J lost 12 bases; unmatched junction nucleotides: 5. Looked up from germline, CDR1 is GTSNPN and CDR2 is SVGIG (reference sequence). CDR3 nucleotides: TGTGCCGGGGGACTAGCGGGAGGTCGGCAGTTCTTC. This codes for CAGGLAGGRQFF.

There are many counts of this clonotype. CDR3 loop: CASRLAGVNEQFF. CDR3 in DNA: TGTGCCAGCAGACTAGCGGGAGTTAATGAGCAGTTCTTC. The chain has TRBV11-2 and TRBJ2-1; TRBD2 aligns across 11 bases. Trimming took 6 bases from V and 7 from J; bases not matched to a gene: 2. Germline assignment: CDR1 SGHAT and CDR2 FQNNGV. The CDR3 length is 13 residues.

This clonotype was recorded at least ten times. CDR3 in amino acids: CASSPEAGNSYEQYF. As DNA, the CDR3 is TGCGCCAGCAGCCCGGAGGCAGGGAATTCCTACGAGCAGTACTTC. The genes are TRBV5-1 and TRBJ2-7; D may correspond to TRBD1 or TRBD2 (5 bases each). The germline V gene has CDR1 SGHRS and CDR2 YFSETQ. The ends were cut back, 4 bases at V and 1 base at J, with 15 bases in the middle. The CDR3 totals 15 residues.

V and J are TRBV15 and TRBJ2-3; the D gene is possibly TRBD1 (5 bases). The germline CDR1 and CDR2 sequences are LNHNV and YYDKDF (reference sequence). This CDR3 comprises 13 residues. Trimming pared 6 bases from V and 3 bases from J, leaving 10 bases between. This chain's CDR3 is CATSKGQTDTQYF. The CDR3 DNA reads TGTGCCACCAGTAAGGGGCAGACAGATACGCAGTATTTT.

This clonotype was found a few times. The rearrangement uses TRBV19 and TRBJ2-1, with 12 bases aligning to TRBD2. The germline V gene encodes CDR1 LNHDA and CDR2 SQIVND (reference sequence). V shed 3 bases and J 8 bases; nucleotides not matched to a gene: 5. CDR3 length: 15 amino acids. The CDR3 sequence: CASSMLAGGPYEQFF. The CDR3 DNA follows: TGTGCCAGTAGTATGCTAGCGGGAGGGCCATATGAGCAGTTCTTC.

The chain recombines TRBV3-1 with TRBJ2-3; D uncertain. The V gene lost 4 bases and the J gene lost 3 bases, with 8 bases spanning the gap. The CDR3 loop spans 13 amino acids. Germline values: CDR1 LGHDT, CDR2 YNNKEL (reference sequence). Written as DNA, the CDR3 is TGTGCCAGCAGCCCCGGAAGGACAGATACGCAGTATTTT. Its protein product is CASSPGRTDTQYF.

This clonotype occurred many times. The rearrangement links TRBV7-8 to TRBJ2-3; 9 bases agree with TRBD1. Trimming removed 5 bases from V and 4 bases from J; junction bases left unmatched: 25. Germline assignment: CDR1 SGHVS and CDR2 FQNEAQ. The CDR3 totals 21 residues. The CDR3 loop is CASSRKTGGRMVIRGSDTQYF. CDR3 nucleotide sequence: TGTGCCAGCAGCAGGAAGACAGGGGGTCGTATGGTTATCCGGGGATCAGATACGCAGTATTTT. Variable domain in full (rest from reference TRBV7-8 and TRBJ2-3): GAGVSQSPRYKVAKRGQDVALRCDPISGHVSLFWYQQALGQGPEFLTYFQNEAQLDKSGLPSDRFFAERPEGSVSTLKIQRTQQEDSAVYLCASSRKTGGRMVIRGSDTQYFGPGTRLTVL.

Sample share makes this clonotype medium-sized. CDR3 in amino acids: CASSPPRDYENLLYEQYF. CDR3 DNA sequence: TGTGCCAGCAGTCCTCCCCGGGACTACGAAAACCTTCTCTACGAGCAGTACTTC. V is TRBV28 and J is TRBJ2-7; 7 bases are a match to TRBD2. Germline loops: CDR1 MDHEN, CDR2 SYDVKM. After removal of 5 bases from V and 3 bases from J, the junction contained 19 bases not matched to a gene. CDR3 length: 18 amino acids.

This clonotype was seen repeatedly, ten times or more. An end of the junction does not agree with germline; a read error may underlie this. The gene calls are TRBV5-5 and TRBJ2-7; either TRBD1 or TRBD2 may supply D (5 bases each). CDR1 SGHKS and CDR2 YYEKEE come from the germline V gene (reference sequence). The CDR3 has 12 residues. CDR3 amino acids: CASSLDGAGINF. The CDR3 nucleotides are TGTGCCAGCAGCTTGGACGGGGCTGGAATAAACTTC.

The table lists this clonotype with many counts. The CDR3 sequence: CASSAGTEGETQYF. The CDR3 DNA sequence: TGTGCCAGCAGTGCCGGGACAGAGGGAGAGACCCAGTACTTC. The chain is built from TRBV6-4 and TRBJ2-5; 7 bases map to TRBD1. The V gene's germline CDR1 is MRHNA and CDR2 SNTAGT. This CDR3 has 14 residues. The V segment lost 4 bases and the J segment 4 bases; nucleotides outside the gene matches: 6.

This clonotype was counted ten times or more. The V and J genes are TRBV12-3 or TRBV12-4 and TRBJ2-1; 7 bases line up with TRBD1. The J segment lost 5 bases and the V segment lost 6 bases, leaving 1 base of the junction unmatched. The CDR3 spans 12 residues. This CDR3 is CASRDRHNEQFF. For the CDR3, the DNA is TGTGCCAGCAGGGACAGGCACAATGAGCAGTTCTTC.

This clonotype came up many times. The CDR3 reads CASSLLDRANSPLHF. The CDR3 DNA follows: TGTGCCAGCAGTTTACTGGACAGGGCGAATTCACCCCTCCACTTT. The chain has TRBV28 and TRBJ1-6; 8 nucleotides align to TRBD1. The J segment lost 7 bases and the V segment lost 2 bases, leaving 4 bases of the junction unmatched. The length of the CDR3 is 15 residues. Germline values: CDR1 MDHEN, CDR2 SYDVKM.

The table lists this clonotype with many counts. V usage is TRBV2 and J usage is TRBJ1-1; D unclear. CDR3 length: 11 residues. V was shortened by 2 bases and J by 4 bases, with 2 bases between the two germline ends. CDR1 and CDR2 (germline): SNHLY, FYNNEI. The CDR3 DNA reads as TGTGCCAGCAGTGAACTCACTGAAGCTTTCTTT. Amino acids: CASSELTEAFF.